The next 32 T cell receptor beta chains were all read from a single sample in a study of breast tumors, draining lymph nodes, adjacent tissues. Axillary draining lymph nodes of breast cancer patients supplied the node samples. TCRdb redid the calling of the multiplex PCR reads with MiXCR, one entry per CDR3 protein. The table records 120,000 or so distinct CDR3 sequences, just under 20% of them present only once. The sequenced sample consisted of axillary lymph node tissue. Receptors were obtained from a female donor with breast cancer. Some clones in this sample may be carry-over from other donors' samples.

The chain has TRBV6-2 or TRBV6-3 and TRBJ2-2; D uncertain. The germline gives CDR1 MNHEY, CDR2 SVGEGT. Trimming cost V 1 base and J 4 bases, with 10 bases left between them. The CDR3 spans 15 residues. The DNA for the CDR3 is TGTGCCAGCAGTTACTTTCCAGAAAGCACCGGGGAGCTGTTTTTT. Amino acid sequence: CASSYFPESTGELFF.

There are many counts of this clonotype. V is TRBV20-1 and J is TRBJ2-3, with D possibly TRBD2 on 6 matching bases. V was shortened by 6 bases and J by 2 bases, with 12 bases between the two germline ends. This CDR3 contains 13 residues. The V gene's germline CDR1 is DFQATT and CDR2 SNEGSKA (reference sequence). CDR3 sequence: CSATGTFTDTQYF. Written as DNA, the CDR3 is TGCAGTGCAACCGGGACTTTCACAGATACGCAGTATTTT.

The CDR3 coding sequence is TGTGCCAGCTCACCCCTTGGACGGGCGGGCACAGATACGCAGTATTTT. It is translated as CASSPLGRAGTDTQYF. The chain recombines TRBV18 with TRBJ2-3, with no clear D. CDR3 length: 16 amino acids. The germline V gene encodes CDR1 KGHSH and CDR2 LQKENI. V was cut by 3 bases and J by 1 base, with 14 bases left in between.

This clonotype was recorded at least ten times. This chain links TRBV20-1 with TRBJ1-2; D gene unclear. V was trimmed by 1 base and J by 8 bases, leaving 8 bases between them. CDR1 is DFQATT and CDR2 is SNEGSKA in the germline V gene (reference sequence). The CDR3 is made up of 11 amino acids. CDR3 sequence: CSARAAAGYTF. CDR3 in DNA: TGCAGTGCTAGAGCGGCAGCAGGCTACACCTTC.

V gene TRBV20-1 combines with J gene TRBJ2-2, with 8 bases that match TRBD1. Losses at the gene ends were 6 bases for V and 6 bases for J; bases not matched to a gene: 9. This CDR3 has 14 amino acids. Germline V gene data show CDR1 as DFQATT and CDR2 as SNEGSKA (reference sequence). For the CDR3, the DNA is TGCAGTGCCTTAAATTCAGGGGGCCCCGGGGAGCTGTTTTTT. This codes for CSALNSGGPGELFF.

This clonotype has at least ten counts. The chain joins TRBV4-2 to TRBJ1-2; TRBD1 might be the D (6 bases). V was pared by 1 base and J by 8 bases, with 11 bases between. Germline V gene data show CDR1 as LGHNA and CDR2 as YNFKEQ. The CDR3 runs 13 residues. The CDR3 bases are TGTGCCAGCAGCCAAGGCAGGGGAGACGGCTACACCTTC. It is translated as CASSQGRGDGYTF.

This clonotype was counted at least ten times. The chain links TRBV24-1 to TRBJ2-7, with D possibly TRBD1 on 7 matching bases. The germline V and J ends were trimmed by 6 bases and 12 bases, with 14 bases remaining between them. The CDR3 is 11 residues long. The V gene's germline CDR1 is KGHDR and CDR2 SFDVKD. Here the CDR3 reads CATSLAGQMYF. The CDR3 nucleotides are TGTGCCACCAGTTTGGCGGGACAGATGTACTTC.

As to this clonotype: Sequence at one end of the junction differs from germline and may be a read error. The rearrangement joins TRBV7-9 to TRBJ1-3, with TRBD1 matching 7 bases. The germline V gene encodes CDR1 SEHNR and CDR2 FQNEAQ (reference sequence). The CDR3 is 16 residues long. CDR3: CARSHGHTGVGNTIYF. CDR3 in DNA: TGTGCCAGAAGCCACGGGCACACAGGGGTTGGAAACACCATATATTTC.

The chain joins TRBV3-1 to TRBJ1-1; no firm D call. V was pared by 2 bases and J by 7 bases, with 5 bases between. CDR3 length equals 11 residues. Looked up from germline, CDR1 is LGHDT and CDR2 is YNNKEL (reference sequence). The CDR3 DNA follows: TGTGCCAGCAGCCAAAGAAATGAAGCTTTCTTT. Its protein is CASSQRNEAFF.

A single count supports this clonotype. A much larger clone lies a single base off, so this may be a read error. The chain combines TRBV29-1 with TRBJ2-3; no reliable D call. The CDR3 is 12 residues long. The germline V gene encodes CDR1 SQVTM and CDR2 ANQGSEA. The CDR3 DNA is TGCAACGCCTTGGACGATTCAGATACGCAGTATTTT. This codes for CNALDDSDTQYF.

At least ten counts were recorded for this clonotype. The chain is built from TRBV19 and TRBJ2-1; the match to TRBD2 covers 9 bases. Looked up from germline, CDR1 is LNHDA and CDR2 is SQIVND (reference sequence). V trimming: 5 bases; J trimming: 9 bases; junction bases outside the gene matches: 11. The CDR3 sequence is 15 residues long. The CDR3 loop reads CASSDATSGRAEQFF. The CDR3 region has the DNA TGTGCCAGTAGTGACGCGACTAGCGGTCGGGCTGAGCAGTTCTTC.

Worth noting for this clonotype: This may stem from a read error, because a much larger clone lies one nucleotide away. The rearrangement joins TRBV6-5 to TRBJ2-1; the match to TRBD2 covers 10 bases. Germline CDR1 is MNHEY and CDR2 is SVGAGI. The CDR3 loop spans 13 amino acids. The V gene end was trimmed by 6 bases and the J gene end by 11 bases; junction bases not matched to a gene: 7. The CDR3 sequence is CASRRAGGSKQFF. In DNA, the CDR3 is TGTGCCAGCAGACGAGCGGGAGGGTCTAAGCAGTTCTTC.

This clonotype was recorded at least ten times. J is TRBJ1-6 and V is TRBV2, with D unclear. The germline gives CDR1 SNHLY, CDR2 FYNNEI. The CDR3 has 14 amino acids. V lost 8 bases, J lost 12 bases, and 20 bases lay in between. The CDR3, as DNA: TGTGCCAGCCTGACGGGAGGCGGCCTCGTACCCCTCCACTTT. This codes for CASLTGGGLVPLHF.

A word on this clonotype: Being one base from a much bigger clone, this may be a read error. J is TRBJ2-3 and V is TRBV5-4; possibly TRBD1 or TRBD2 for D (5 bases each). This CDR3 is 14 amino acids long. V lost 5 bases, J lost 10 bases, and 20 bases lay in between. Germline CDR1 SGHNT, CDR2 YYREEE (reference sequence). The DNA of the CDR3 is TGTGCCAGCAGACACCGGGACGAAGACGCGCCGCAGTATTTT. It is translated as CASRHRDEDAPQYF.

Comments on this clonotype: The junction shows a germline mismatch at one end, possibly a read error. This rearrangement joins TRBV18 to TRBJ2-3; D is undetermined. CDR3 length: 15 amino acids. Looked up from germline, CDR1 is KGHSH and CDR2 is LQKENI. CDR3: CASSPVRADTDTQSF. CDR3 bases: TGTGCCAGCTCACCGGTTCGGGCAGACACAGATACGCAGTCTTTT.

In its sample, this clonotype was seen many times. V and J are TRBV20-1 and TRBJ2-2, with TRBD2 matching 11 bases. The V gene end was trimmed by 0 bases and the J gene end by 7 bases; junction bases not matched to a gene: 13. CDR3 length: 18 amino acids. Germline CDR1 is DFQATT and CDR2 is SNEGSKA (reference sequence). The CDR3 sequence is CSARDRTIGTSGIGELFF. The CDR3 nucleotides read TGCAGTGCTAGAGATCGAACTATCGGGACTAGCGGTATCGGGGAGCTGTTTTTT.

About this clonotype itself: A clone one base away is much larger, so this may be a read error. V usage is TRBV5-1 and J usage is TRBJ2-3, with D possibly being TRBD2 (5 bases). Trimming pared 0 bases from V and 1 base from J, leaving 12 bases between. Germline CDR1 SGHRS, CDR2 YFSETQ. The CDR3 consists of 16 residues. The CDR3 bases are TGCGCCAGCAGCTTGGCACCTATCGGGGGCACAGATACGCAGTATTTT. Its translation: CASSLAPIGGTDTQYF.

This clonotype was seen at least ten times. J is TRBJ1-2 and V is TRBV15; a possible D gene is TRBD1 (6 bases). The CDR3 is 19 residues long. CDR1 is LNHNV and CDR2 is YYDKDF in the germline V gene (reference sequence). V lost 0 bases and J lost 2, with 22 bases in between. This CDR3 reads CATSRDQGLPTQGNYGYTF. CDR3 DNA: TGTGCCACCAGCAGAGATCAGGGGTTACCGACCCAGGGGAACTATGGCTACACCTTC. Supplemented by reference TRBV15 and TRBJ1-2, the full variable domain reads DAMVIQNPRYQVTQFGKPVTLSCSQTLNHNVMYWYQQKSSQAPKLLFHYYDKDFNNEADTPDNFQSRRPNTSFCFLDIRSPGLGDTAMYLCATSRDQGLPTQGNYGYTFGSGTRLTVV.

J is TRBJ1-1 and V is TRBV24-1; 9 bases align to TRBD1. V was clipped by 4 bases and J by 11 bases; unmatched bases: 10. This CDR3 has 14 residues. From germline, CDR1 is KGHDR and CDR2 SFDVKD. The CDR3 sequence: CATSEPGTGSKAFF. DNA of the CDR3: TGTGCCACCAGTGAGCCGGGGACAGGGAGTAAGGCTTTCTTT.

This chain joins TRBV19 and TRBJ1-5, with D hard to call. CDR1 and CDR2 (germline): LNHDA, SQIVND (reference sequence). This CDR3 has 13 amino acids. V lost 4 bases and J lost 5, with 9 bases in between. The CDR3 nucleotides read TGTGCCAGTAGTAAGACGGCTGATCAGCCCCAGCATTTT. As protein: CASSKTADQPQHF.

At least ten counts were recorded for this clonotype. In DNA, the CDR3 is TGCAGTGCTAGCCGACAGGGACGGGTCTATGGCTACACCTTC. Its protein is CSASRQGRVYGYTF. This chain connects TRBV20-1 to TRBJ1-2; 7 nucleotides agree with TRBD1. The J segment lost 4 bases and the V segment lost 3 bases, leaving 8 bases of the junction unmatched. Germline V gene lookup returns CDR1 DFQATT and CDR2 SNEGSKA (reference sequence). CDR3 length: 14 amino acids.

In its sample, this clonotype was seen many times. The chain carries TRBV20-1 and TRBJ2-7; TRBD2 agrees at 10 bases. The CDR3 runs 14 residues. Germline CDR1 and CDR2: DFQATT and SNEGSKA (reference sequence). The J segment lost 2 bases and the V segment lost 2 bases, leaving 3 bases of the junction unmatched. Here the CDR3 DNA reads TGCAGTGCTAGAAGCGGGAGGGGAGCCTACGAGCAGTACTTC. Its translation: CSARSGRGAYEQYF.

Comment on this clonotype: Given a much more abundant clone one base away, this may be a read error. The chain carries TRBV25-1 and TRBJ2-3, with D unclear. CDR3 length: 14 amino acids. CDR1 and CDR2 (germline): MGHDK, SYGVNS. V was shortened by 6 bases and J by 4 bases, with 14 bases between the two germline ends. The CDR3 DNA follows: TGTGCCAGCAGGTCGCAGATAAGCGCAGATACGCAGTATTTT. It is translated as CASRSQISADTQYF.

Points on this clonotype: One base away lies a much larger clone, so this may be a sequencing read error. The rearrangement joins TRBV20-1 to TRBJ1-2, with D tentatively TRBD1 (6 bases). Trimming took off 6 bases at V and 3 bases at J, with 14 bases between the two ends. This CDR3 has 13 amino acids. In germline, CDR1 is DFQATT, CDR2 SNEGSKA (reference sequence). In nucleotides, the CDR3 is TGCAGTGCCAGGGGCCTCGGGGACTATGGCTACACCTTC. Translating gives CSARGLGDYGYTF.

The sample holds a few counts of this clonotype. The chain employs TRBV28 and TRBJ1-4, with D possibly TRBD1 on 6 matching bases. The CDR3 sequence is 13 residues long. V lost 7 bases to trimming and J lost 8 bases, with 14 bases between them. Germline V gene lookup returns CDR1 MDHEN and CDR2 SYDVKM. The CDR3 spells CASKQGYQEKLFF. The CDR3 DNA reads TGTGCCAGCAAGCAGGGGTACCAGGAAAAACTGTTTTTT.

Details on this clonotype: Its ends do not fully match the called genes, so a read error is possible. J is TRBJ1-3 and V is TRBV10-3; D is perhaps TRBD1 (5 bases). CDR1 and CDR2 (germline): ENHRY, SYGVKD. The CDR3 loop spans 15 amino acids. DNA for the CDR3: TGTGCCATCAATACAGGATGTTCCTCTGGAAACGCCATATATTTT. Translation gives CAINTGCSSGNAIYF.

This clonotype came up many times. The chain is built from TRBV5-8 and TRBJ2-2, with 11 bases aligning to TRBD1. The CDR3 sequence is 16 residues long. The ends lost 5 bases at V and 5 bases at J; junction bases unmatched: 8. CDR1 and CDR2 from the germline V gene are SGHTS and YDEGEE. The CDR3 loop reads CASRSRTGGNTGELFF. In DNA form, the CDR3 reads TGTGCCAGCAGGTCTCGGACAGGGGGCAATACCGGGGAGCTGTTTTTT.

This clonotype was seen ten or more times. A junction boundary mismatches the germline segment, possibly from a read error. J is TRBJ2-5 and V is TRBV7-7; 8 bases align to TRBD1. CDR1 and CDR2 from the germline V gene are SSHAT and FNYEAQ (reference sequence). The CDR3 is made up of 14 amino acids. The DNA of the CDR3 is TGTGCTAGCAGCCAAGGACAGGGAGATGAGACCCAGTACTTC. It yields the protein CASSQGQGDETQYF.

The sample holds a few counts of this clonotype. This rearrangement joins TRBV5-6 to TRBJ2-6; no reliable D call. Germline loops: CDR1 SGHDT, CDR2 YYEEEE. Trimming took off 0 bases at V and 0 bases at J, with 16 bases between the two ends. The CDR3 runs 19 residues. CDR3 residues: CASSLGFRPPLSGANVLTF. The CDR3 DNA sequence: TGTGCCAGCAGCTTGGGTTTTAGGCCCCCTCTCTCTGGGGCCAACGTCCTGACTTTC.

Notes on this clonotype: Since a much larger clone is just one base distant, this may be a read error. The conserved phenylalanine or tryptophan is not found at the CDR3 terminus, so this likely reflects a read error. The chain combines TRBV30 with TRBJ1-6, with a tentative D call TRBD1 (5 bases). V lost 0 bases, J lost 10 bases, and 10 bases lay in between. Germline V lookup: CDR1 GTSNPN, CDR2 SVGIG (reference sequence). CDR3 length equals 13 residues. The DNA of the CDR3 is TGTGCCTGGAGTGTACAGGTCGGATCACCCCTCCACCTT. It yields the protein CAWSVQVGSPLHL.

In this sample, this clonotype turned up many times. The chain combines TRBV2 with TRBJ1-5; 7 nucleotides match TRBD1. Germline CDR1 is SNHLY and CDR2 is FYNNEI. J gave up 2 bases and V 6 bases, and 4 bases lay outside the gene matches. There are 14 residues in the CDR3. The CDR3 bases are TGTGCCAGCAGCCACACAGGGGGCAATCAGCCCCAGCATTTT. Translation gives CASSHTGGNQPQHF.

In the case of this clonotype: The junction and the germline gene differ at one end; a read error may be behind it. The chain couples TRBV11-2 to TRBJ2-7, with 11 bases identical to TRBD2. CDR1 is SGHAT, CDR2 FQNNGV, per germline. The CDR3 runs to 17 residues. The CDR3 DNA reads TGTGCCGGCAGCTTAACACTAGCGGGAGCGAGCTCCTACGGGCAGTACTTC. Translated: CAGSLTLAGASSYGQYF.